A single sample gave rise to the 15 T cell receptor beta chains below, sequenced in a study of post-analysis software for immune sequencing data. General observations from the study: Among five TRBV segments more frequent in patients than controls were TRBV5-6, TRBV5-1 and TRBV20-1.

Incorporated into the TCR beta cDNA libraries were unique molecular identifiers, which served to reduce PCR and sequencing biases. A single record per CDR3 protein comes from TCRdb applying MiXCR to the PCR reads. The sample gives roughly 580,000 distinct CDR3 sequences, roughly 46% of which show up once; 1.5% to 2% is in the top ten. What these receptors recognize is not known. The sample consisted of blood. The receptors were gathered from a girl aged 5 to 17 with multiple sclerosis.

The chain uses TRBV7-9 and TRBJ2-6; tentative D call: TRBD2 (5 bases). Looked up from germline, CDR1 is SEHNR and CDR2 is FQNEAQ (reference sequence). This CDR3 is 15 amino acids long. Trimming cost V 4 bases and J 2 bases, with 9 bases left between them. The CDR3 region has the DNA TGTGCCAGCAGCTCCCGGGAAACTGGGGCCAACGTCCTGACTTTC. Its translation: CASSSRETGANVLTF.

This clonotype was detected only a few times. The J gene is TRBJ2-1, the V gene TRBV29-1, with 8 bases identical to TRBD2. The V segment lost 7 bases and the J segment 8 bases; nucleotides outside the gene matches: 16. Germline CDR1 and CDR2: SQVTM and ANQGSEA. The CDR3 loop spans 15 amino acids. The CDR3, as DNA: TGCAGCGCCCCAGACATGGGACTAGGCGGCGATGAGCAGTTCTTC. This sequence encodes CSAPDMGLGGDEQFF.

The rearrangement links TRBV12-3 or TRBV12-4 to TRBJ2-3, with no clear D. CDR3 size: 15 residues. V dropped 7 bases and J dropped 0 bases, with 14 bases sitting between them. CDR3: CASNSSALSTDTQYF. The CDR3 DNA follows: TGTGCCAGCAATTCAAGCGCCTTGAGCACAGATACGCAGTATTTT.

This clonotype has just a few counts. The chain links TRBV27 to TRBJ2-7; TRBD1 might be the D (5 bases). Germline CDR1 MNHEY, CDR2 SMNVEV (reference sequence). This CDR3 has 12 residues. V dropped 3 bases and J dropped 7 bases, with 10 bases sitting between them. CDR3: CASSFIRGEQYF. For the CDR3, the DNA is TGTGCCAGCAGTTTTATAAGGGGTGAGCAGTACTTC.

CDR3 in DNA: TGTGCCAGCAGCCTCCTCAAGGGGGGTTCCTACAATGAGCAGTTCTTC. It yields the protein CASSLLKGGSYNEQFF. The chain couples TRBV28 to TRBJ2-1, with D tentatively TRBD1 or TRBD2 (6 bases each). Germline-derived CDR1 and CDR2 are MDHEN and SYDVKM. This CDR3 has 16 amino acids. Trimming stripped 6 bases from V and 1 base from J, with 16 bases between.

This clonotype was counted only a few times. The V call is TRBV4-2, the J call TRBJ2-3; D call uncertain. Per germline, CDR1 LGHNA and CDR2 YNFKEQ. V was trimmed by 0 bases and J by 7 bases, leaving 8 bases between them. This CDR3 is built from 13 residues. DNA of the CDR3: TGTGCCAGCAGCCAAGAAGTATCAAATACGCAGTATTTT. Translated, it gives CASSQEVSNTQYF.

Worth noting for this clonotype: A much larger clonotype is one base distant, so this may be a read error. V is TRBV20-1 and J is TRBJ2-5; D may be TRBD2 (6 bases). The V gene's germline CDR1 is DFQATT and CDR2 SNEGSKA (reference sequence). This CDR3 has 11 amino acids. The CDR3 loop is CSTSPVETQYF. The CDR3 bases are TGCAGTACTAGCCCCGTGGAGACCCAGTACTTC.

This clonotype has more than one count but fewer than ten. The genes are TRBV7-9 and TRBJ2-5, with D possibly TRBD1 on 5 matching bases. With 2 bases removed from V and 4 bases from J, the gap between germline ends came to 14 bases. Germline CDR1 SEHNR, CDR2 FQNEAQ (reference sequence). This CDR3 has 15 amino acids. The CDR3 protein is CASSLRQGSPETQYF. In DNA form, the CDR3 reads TGTGCCAGCAGCTTACGCCAGGGATCCCCAGAGACCCAGTACTTC.

The rearrangement links TRBV7-9 to TRBJ1-4; the D gene is possibly TRBD1 (5 bases). The germline V gene has CDR1 SEHNR and CDR2 FQNEAQ (reference sequence). The CDR3 runs 15 residues. Trimming pared 7 bases from V and 7 bases from J, leaving 19 bases between. The CDR3 DNA reads as TGTGCCAGCACCTCTTCCCCCCTAAGGGGTGAAAAACTGTTTTTT. Residues: CASTSSPLRGEKLFF.

This chain connects TRBV12-3 or TRBV12-4 to TRBJ1-2, with a tentative D call TRBD1 (5 bases). V dropped 0 bases and J dropped 10 bases, with 15 bases sitting between them. This CDR3 region has 14 residues. CDR3 protein: CASSLAGRPEDYTF. CDR3 nucleotides: TGTGCCAGCAGTTTAGCGGGGCGGCCGGAGGACTACACCTTC.

This chain uses TRBV10-3 with TRBJ2-5; TRBD1 aligns across 9 bases. The CDR3 loop spans 14 amino acids. With V trimmed by 4 bases and J by 4 bases, 4 bases remained unmatched. Germline assignment: CDR1 ENHRY and CDR2 SYGVKD. The CDR3 DNA follows: TGTGCCATCAGTGGTACAGGGGGCGCAGAGACCCAGTACTTC. Amino acids: CAISGTGGAETQYF.

This chain uses TRBV7-2 with TRBJ2-5; TRBD1 matches at 12 bases. Judging by the DNA end, TRBJ2-7 fits better; the J call may be wrong. The CDR3 length is 16 residues. From germline, CDR1 is SGHTA and CDR2 FQGNSA. The CDR3, as DNA: TGTGCCAGCAGCCTGATGTTGGGGACAGGGGGCTCCGAGCAGTACTTC. Encoded protein: CASSLMLGTGGSEQYF.

The CDR3 protein is CASSFSGDPYEQYF. In DNA, the CDR3 is TGTGCCAGCAGCTTTAGCGGGGATCCCTACGAGCAGTACTTC. The chain joins TRBV5-5 to TRBJ2-7; 8 bases agree with TRBD2. The CDR3 runs 14 residues. The V segment lost 2 bases and the J segment 2 bases; nucleotides outside the gene matches: 3. Germline loops: CDR1 SGHKS, CDR2 YYEKEE (reference sequence).

The V and J genes are TRBV27 and TRBJ1-2; D perhaps matches TRBD1 (6 bases). The length of the CDR3 is 14 residues. V lost 8 bases to trimming and J lost 4 bases, with 17 bases between them. Germline values: CDR1 MNHEY, CDR2 SMNVEV (reference sequence). The CDR3 DNA reads as TGTGCCAGCGCTCCCTCGGGACATCCCTATGGCTACACCTTC. This sequence encodes CASAPSGHPYGYTF.

This chain links TRBV20-1 with TRBJ2-7, with TRBD2 identical over 8 bases. Germline V CDR1 and CDR2: DFQATT, SNEGSKA (reference sequence). This CDR3 contains 15 residues. After removal of 5 bases from V and 1 base from J, the junction contained 10 bases not matched to a gene. The CDR3 protein is CSAPAGGRPSYEQYF. DNA for the CDR3: TGCAGTGCTCCCGCGGGCGGGAGGCCTTCCTACGAGCAGTACTTC.